These T cell receptor beta chains were read from a single sample in a study of cytomegalovirus exposure and HLA in healthy donors. Method: immunoSEQ multiplex PCR; TCRdb's copy keeps in-frame clones and lacks some. The sample consists of some 130,000 clones, roughly three quarters of them appearing once. Sequenced material: PBMCs. These receptors were obtained from a man aged 35 to 55 in good health and CMV-seronegative. Each CDR3 is given with its conserved first and last residue. A D gene is named only where the DNA matches it firmly. Expanded clones get a size class; other rows say once, few or many, or leave the size out.

d_call j_call clone_size v_call cdr3_aa cdr3_nt
. TRBJ2-4 . TRBV14 CASSHSKNIQYF TGTGCCAGCAGCCACAGTAAGAACATTCAGTACTTC
. TRBJ1-1 . TRBV6-5 CASSYSNSGEGTEAFF TGTGCCAGCAGTTACTCGAATTCCGGGGAAGGCACTGAAGCTTTCTTT
TRBD1 TRBJ1-2 . TRBV9 CASSSPDRAAYGYTF TGTGCCAGCAGCTCCCCAGACAGGGCGGCCTATGGCTACACCTTC
. TRBJ2-2 . TRBV4-1 CASSQPVTGWETGELFF TGCGCCAGCAGCCAACCCGTCACAGGGTGGGAAACCGGGGAGCTGTTTTTT
. TRBJ2-7 once TRBV9 CASSVAGSYEQYF TGTGCCAGCAGCGTAGCGGGGAGCTACGAGCAGTACTTC
TRBD2 TRBJ2-7 few TRBV9 CASSGGLAGGSLYEQYF TGTGCCAGCAGCGGGGGGCTAGCGGGAGGATCCCTCTACGAGCAGTACTTC
. TRBJ2-6 once TRBV5-1 CASSLGPDSGRSGANVLTF TGCGCCAGCAGCTTGGGTCCGGACAGCGGTAGATCTGGGGCCAACGTCCTGACTTTC
. TRBJ1-2 . TRBV4-3 CASSQEKILGGIFYGYTF TGCGCCAGCAGTCAAGAAAAAATATTGGGGGGTATCTTCTATGGCTACACCTTC
. TRBJ2-7 . TRBV19 CASSPEGESSSYEQYF TGTGCCAGTAGTCCTGAGGGAGAGAGTAGCTCCTACGAGCAGTACTTC
. TRBJ1-1 . TRBV5-4 CASSPTGYEAFF TGTGCCAGCAGCCCGACAGGATATGAAGCTTTCTTT
TRBD1 TRBJ1-5 . TRBV6-5 CASRANRGLGQPQHF TGTGCCAGCAGAGCCAACAGGGGGCTTGGTCAGCCCCAGCATTTT
TRBD1 TRBJ2-7 few TRBV29-1 CSVEDRRLQGAGEQYF TGCAGCGTTGAAGATCGACGCTTACAGGGGGCGGGCGAGCAGTACTTC
. TRBJ1-2 . TRBV5-8 CASSLIPGAYGYTF TGTGCCAGCAGCTTGATTCCGGGAGCCTATGGCTACACCTTC
. TRBJ2-7 . TRBV5-4 CASSLGGGPSYEQYF TGTGCCAGCAGCTTAGGGGGGGGCCCCTCCTACGAGCAGTACTTC
. TRBJ2-3 . TRBV4-1 CASSQTPLSLDTQYF TGCGCCAGCAGCCAAACTCCCCTTTCCTTGGATACGCAGTATTTT
TRBD1 TRBJ2-1 . TRBV29-1 CSVGTGGYNEQFF TGCAGCGTTGGGACAGGGGGGTACAATGAGCAGTTCTTC
TRBD1 TRBJ2-4 . TRBV11-2 CASSLGQLNIQYF TGTGCCAGCAGCCTGGGACAGCTAAACATTCAGTACTTC
TRBD2 TRBJ2-3 . TRBV7-3 CASSLKVAGATDTQYF TGTGCCAGCAGCTTAAAGGTAGCGGGGGCAACAGATACGCAGTATTTT
TRBD2 TRBJ2-7 . TRBV28 CASRFPGLGAYEQYF TGTGCCAGCAGGTTCCCGGGACTAGGAGCCTACGAGCAGTACTTC
TRBD1 TRBJ2-7 . TRBV6-1 CASSEGGQGGREQYF TGTGCCAGCAGTGAAGGTGGACAGGGCGGCCGCGAGCAGTACTTC
TRBD1 TRBJ2-4 . TRBV25-1 CASSDIPTGQGANIQYF TGTGCCAGCAGTGACATACCCACGGGACAGGGGGCGAACATTCAGTACTTC
. TRBJ1-1 . TRBV23-1 CASSDSLRGTEAFF TGCGCCAGCAGCGACAGCCTCCGGGGGACTGAAGCTTTCTTT
TRBD1 TRBJ1-6 . TRBV19 CASSRTGQVYNSPLHF TGTGCCAGTAGTCGAACAGGACAGGTATATAATTCACCCCTCCACTTT
. TRBJ2-7 . TRBV6-1 CASSEVGHLLEQYF TGTGCCAGCAGTGAAGTCGGACACCTGTTGGAGCAGTACTTC
. TRBJ2-6 . TRBV30 CAWRFSLGANVLTF TGTGCCTGGAGATTTTCTCTGGGGGCCAACGTCCTGACTTTC
. TRBJ1-1 . TRBV29-1 CSVVGMPTEAFF TGCAGCGTCGTCGGGATGCCTACTGAAGCTTTCTTT
. TRBJ2-7 once TRBV4-1 CASGGSGYEQYF TGCGCCAGCGGGGGTAGCGGATACGAGCAGTACTTC
TRBD1 TRBJ2-3 . TRBV19 CASRDRFTSTDTQYF TGTGCCAGTAGGGACAGGTTTACTAGCACAGATACGCAGTATTTT
TRBD2 TRBJ2-5 . TRBV6-5 CASKIGGGETQYF TGTGCCAGCAAAATCGGGGGAGGGGAGACCCAGTACTTC